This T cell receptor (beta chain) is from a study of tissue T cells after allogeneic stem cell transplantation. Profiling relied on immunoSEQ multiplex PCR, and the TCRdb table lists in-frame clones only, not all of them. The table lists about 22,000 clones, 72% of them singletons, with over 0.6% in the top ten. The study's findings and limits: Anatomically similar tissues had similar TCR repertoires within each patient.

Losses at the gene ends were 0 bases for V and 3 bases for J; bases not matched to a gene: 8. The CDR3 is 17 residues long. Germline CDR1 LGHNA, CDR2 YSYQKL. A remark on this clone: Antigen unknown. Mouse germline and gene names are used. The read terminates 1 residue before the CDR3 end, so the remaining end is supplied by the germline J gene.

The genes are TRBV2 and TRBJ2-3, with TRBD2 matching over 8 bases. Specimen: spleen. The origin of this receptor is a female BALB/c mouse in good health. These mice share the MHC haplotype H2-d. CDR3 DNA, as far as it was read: TGTGCCAGCAGCCAAGATGTCTGGGGGGCGGGAGCAGAAACGCTGTAT. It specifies CASSQDVWGAGAETLY. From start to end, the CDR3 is CASSQDVWGAGAETLYF.